This T cell receptor (beta chain) emerged from a study of hypomethylating agent response in myelodysplastic syndrome (TCRdb year 2021). Notes on the research overall: The hypomethylating agent given was azacitidine in 8 of 11 patients and decitabine in 3 of 11 patients. The cohort was composed of several male and a couple of female myelodysplastic syndrome patients. Patients had a mean age of approximately 72 +/- 6.3 years, and a diploid cytogenetic profile was the most common. TET2 was the most frequent mutation, present in about 50% of the 11 patients. Four or five patients did not respond, whereas six or seven responded with either complete response or hematologic improvement. Response was defined as complete response or hematologic improvement, and patients who met neither criterion were classified as non-responders.

T-cell subsets were not sorted, and bulk bone marrow was analyzed instead. Bone marrow from some twelve myelodysplastic syndrome patients, collected before and after hypomethylating agent therapy, underwent immunosequencing of the TCR beta CDR3 regions. For longitudinal repertoire tracking, a baseline bone marrow plus two to three bone marrows at different post-treatment timepoints were contributed by each patient. Whole bone marrow served as the source for genomic DNA extraction, with DNA quality checked using TapeStation, NanoDrop OneC and PicoGreen assays. In the germline V gene (reference sequence), CDR1 corresponds to LNHDA and CDR2 to SQIVND. The CDR3, cysteine through phenylalanine, is 13 amino acids long. Only CDR3 DNA remains: 39 bases, in frame from the first base. V has 5 bases trimmed and J has 9 bases trimmed; junction bases matching no gene number 7. General conclusions and limits of the study: Because the healthy control donors and the MDS patients were not matched by age, the comparison between MDS and healthy samples could have been affected. Novel clonotypes appeared more often in responders, whereas non-responders had more contracted clonotypes after treatment. Only roughly twelve patients were analyzed, so the study cohort was small. After treatment with a hypomethylating agent, no significant changes in richness, rarefaction diversity or clonality were seen, whether all patients were considered together or each response group separately. Possible recognition of novel MDS antigens by the shared GLIPH2 clusters was not confirmed, and experimental validation of that possible recognition is needed.

Libraries were built with the immunoSEQ multiplex PCR assay. Each sample was run at survey resolution as two replicates of about 200 ng apiece, for a total of roughly 400 ng of DNA. Rearranged TCRB sequences in genomic DNA were detected with the hsTCRB kit, which uses multiplex PCR primers directed at V and J genes. To amplify the CDR3 region, the first PCR ran for around 30 cycles with the QIAGEN Multiplex PCR Kit. A second PCR of approximately 8 cycles attached sample barcodes and Illumina adapters to each replicate. Pooled libraries were quantified using a QuantStudio 6 and the KAPA library quantification kit. Roughly 14 pM of pooled libraries were sequenced on an Illumina MiSeq with 156-cycle single-end reads and a 15-cycle index read. Per the original workflow: Of about 160,000 unique clonotypes, approximately 1.8% were flagged by VDJdb annotation as previously reported viral-epitope-specific. The immunoSEQ Data Assistant and immunoSEQ Analyzer converted raw reads into normalized, annotated TCRB repertoires. BioAnalyzer and version 0.6.5 of the immunarch R package were the tools used for clonotype analysis. Every repertoire was downsampled to the clone count of the smallest repertoire before richness was estimated. Fisher's exact tests classified clonotypes as expanded, contracted or novel, with novel meaning zero frequency before treatment. Significantly changed CDR3 beta sequences were clustered with GLIPH2 using simulation_depth=1000 and kmer_min_depth=3, and CDR3s shorter than five residues were excluded. Sourced from immuneACCESS, this table was stored by TCRdb with only in-frame sequences that have V and J called. A share of the clones is absent; for the studies checked, an unresolved V gene accounts for under half, and the remainder has no known explanation. V, J and clone size were drawn from that table, and D and trimming were deduced from the DNA. The sample records approximately 9,300 clones, 83% of which are singletons. The biggest ten clones account for around 4.1% of the sample.

Concerning this clone itself: The clone's antigen remains unknown. No much larger clone exists at a distance of one base, and base qualities are not known.

The rearrangement joined TRBV19 to TRBJ2-1; 7 bases in between match TRBD2. The sequence was collected from a human donor with myelodysplastic syndrome. This sample comprised bone marrow, obtained before or after starting hypomethylating agent treatment for myelodysplastic syndrome (not recorded which). CDR3 protein: CASSPLGGGEQFF. The DNA is as follows: TGTGCCAGTAGTCCCCTGGGGGGGGGTGAGCAGTTCTTC.